This T cell receptor (beta chain) was observed in a study of cytomegalovirus exposure and HLA in healthy donors. Findings and caveats of the study: As a later analysis revealed, most CMV-associated TCR beta chains appeared HLA-restricted. Later, an analysis found that common viral pathogens appeared to be linked with several of the most significant clusters.

Details on this clone: Its antigen is unknown.

Use of 60 Vbeta and 13 Jbeta primers characterized the PCR. Here immunoSEQ multiplex PCR was the method, and the copy in TCRdb shows in-frame clones only, minus some. The sample holds about 160,000 clones, 60% to 85% seen once. The length of the CDR3 is 15 residues. The trim removed 2 bases at V and 4 bases at J, leaving 4 bases unmatched. Germline CDR1 SGHRS, CDR2 YFSETQ. The chain carries TRBV5-1 and TRBJ2-1; 9 nucleotides match TRBD2. The source material was PBMCs. This TCR was sampled from a man aged 50-59 years in good health and CMV-seropositive. The CDR3 is CASSFSGSNYNEQFF. CDR3 bases: TGCGCCAGCAGCTTTAGCGGGAGCAATTACAATGAGCAGTTCTTC. The variable domain in full, with the rest retrieved from reference TRBV5-1 and TRBJ2-1, is KAGVTQTPRYLIKTRGQQVTLSCSPISGHRSVSWYQQTPGQGLQFLFEYFSETQRNKGNFPGRFSGRQFSNSRSEMNVSTLELGDSALYLCASSFSGSNYNEQFFGPGTRLTVL.